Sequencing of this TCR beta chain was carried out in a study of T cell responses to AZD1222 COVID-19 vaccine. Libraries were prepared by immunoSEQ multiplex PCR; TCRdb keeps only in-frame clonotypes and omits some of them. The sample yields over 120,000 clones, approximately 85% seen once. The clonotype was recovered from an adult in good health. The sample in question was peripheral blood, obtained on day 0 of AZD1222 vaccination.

The CDR3 nucleotides read TGTGCCAGCAGTTTAGCAGGACAGGGGGGGATCTACGAGCAGTACTTC. This codes for CASSLAGQGGIYEQYF. The V gene is TRBV27, the J gene TRBJ2-7; 10 positions agree with TRBD1. The V gene end was trimmed by 2 bases and the J gene end by 3 bases; junction bases not matched to a gene: 7. Germline lookup yields CDR1 MNHEY and CDR2 SMNVEV (reference sequence). The length of the CDR3 is 16 residues.